The clone carrying this T cell receptor (beta chain) has only a few counts. This specimen comes from a study of blood T cell repertoires in COVID-19. The CDR3 spans 16 residues. Assay: immunoSEQ multiplex PCR; the TCRdb copy retains only in-frame clones and omits some. In the table there are over 250,000 clones, 88% of which are singletons. This TCR was recovered from a woman aged 25 to 39 who had recovered from COVID-19. The sample consisted of PBMCs or T cells enriched from blood (not recorded which). The genes are TRBV21-1 and TRBJ1-5; the table's D call, TRBD1, has no DNA check behind it. TRBV21-1 is an annotated pseudogene. The CDR3 bases are TGTGCCAGCAGCAAATCCCGACAATATAGCAATCAGCCCCAGCATTTT. Translated, it gives CASSKSRQYSNQPQHF.